One sample yielded the 3 T cell receptor beta chains listed below, sequenced in a study of tumor-infiltrating lymphocytes in localized non-small cell lung cancer. Here immunoSEQ multiplex PCR was the method, and the copy in TCRdb shows in-frame clones only, minus some. The table shows about 16,000 clones, with around 75% occurring only once. Material: lung tumor tissue. These receptors all come from a human donor with non-small cell lung cancer.

The J gene is TRBJ1-1, the V gene TRBV19; TRBD1 is a possible D gene (6 bases). The V end was cut by 6 bases, the J end by 4 bases, with 15 bases between. CDR1 and CDR2 (germline): LNHDA, SQIVND (reference sequence). This CDR3 contains 14 residues. This chain's CDR3 is CASSPQGGGTEAFF. For the CDR3, the DNA is TGTGCCAGTAGCCCACAGGGCGGGGGCACTGAAGCTTTCTTT.

The J gene is TRBJ2-7, the V gene TRBV29-1; 10 bases agree with TRBD2. With V trimmed by 3 bases and J by 2 bases, 10 bases remained unmatched. Germline loops: CDR1 SQVTM, CDR2 ANQGSEA. There are 16 residues in the CDR3. The CDR3 is CSVDSIGLAEPYEQYF. Written as DNA, the CDR3 is TGCAGCGTTGATTCTATCGGACTAGCGGAGCCCTACGAGCAGTACTTC.

The DNA for the CDR3 is TGTGCCATTCACCCAGAGACAGGCGCCTCCGGGGAGCTGTTTTTT. Translated, it gives CAIHPETGASGELFF. The rearrangement links TRBV7-9 to TRBJ2-2; a weak D match, TRBD1 (6 bases). The germline CDR1 and CDR2 sequences are SEHNR and FQNEAQ (reference sequence). V was cut by 10 bases and J by 6 bases, with 21 bases left in between. CDR3 length: 15 residues.